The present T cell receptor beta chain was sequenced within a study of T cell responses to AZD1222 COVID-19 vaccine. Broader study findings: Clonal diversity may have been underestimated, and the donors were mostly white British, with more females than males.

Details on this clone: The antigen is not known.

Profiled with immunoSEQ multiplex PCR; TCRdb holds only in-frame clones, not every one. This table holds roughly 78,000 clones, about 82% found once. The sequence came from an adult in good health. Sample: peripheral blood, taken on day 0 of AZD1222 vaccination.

CDR3 sequence (DNA): TGTGCCAGTAGTATCAAGCCTAGCGGGGAGACTACAGATACGCAGTATTTT. It is translated as CASSIKPSGETTDTQYF. V gene TRBV19 combines with J gene TRBJ2-3, with 9 nucleotides matching TRBD2. V gave up 3 bases and J gave up 3 bases; unmatched junction bases: 10. The CDR3 has 17 amino acids. From germline, CDR1 is LNHDA and CDR2 SQIVND (reference sequence).